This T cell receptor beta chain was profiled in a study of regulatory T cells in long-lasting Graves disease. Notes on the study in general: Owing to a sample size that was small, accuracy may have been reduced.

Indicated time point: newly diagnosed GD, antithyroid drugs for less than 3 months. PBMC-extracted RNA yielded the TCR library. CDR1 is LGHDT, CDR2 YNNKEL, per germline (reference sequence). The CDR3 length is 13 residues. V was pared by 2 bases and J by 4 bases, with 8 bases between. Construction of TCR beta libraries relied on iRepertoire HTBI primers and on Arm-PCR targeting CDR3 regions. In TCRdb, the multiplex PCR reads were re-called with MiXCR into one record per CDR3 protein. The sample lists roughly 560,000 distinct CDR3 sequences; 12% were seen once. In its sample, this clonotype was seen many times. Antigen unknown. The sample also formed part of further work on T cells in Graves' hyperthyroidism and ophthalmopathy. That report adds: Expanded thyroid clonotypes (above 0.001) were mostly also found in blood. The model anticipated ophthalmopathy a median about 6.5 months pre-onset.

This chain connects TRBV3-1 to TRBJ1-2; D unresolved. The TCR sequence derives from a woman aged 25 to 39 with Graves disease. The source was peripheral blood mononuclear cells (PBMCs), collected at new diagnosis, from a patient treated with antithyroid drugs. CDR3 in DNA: TGTGCCAGCAGCCAACAGATCCCCTATGGCTACACCTTC. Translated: CASSQQIPYGYTF.